A selection of T cell receptor beta chains follows, all from one sample in a study of graft-versus-host responses after intestinal transplantation. Their antigens are not known. Profiled with immunoSEQ multiplex PCR; TCRdb holds only in-frame clones, not every one. Of 100,000 or so clones in the sample, 91% were seen once. Sequenced here: unstimulated CD4+ T cells sorted from spleen or lymph node cells, sampled before transplant. The receptors were gathered from a human donor who was the organ donor for an intestinal transplant. Both conserved end residues are part of each CDR3. A D gene is named only where the DNA matches it firmly. Clone size is shown for a subset of rows, as once, few, many or a class of expanded clone.

j_gene: TRBJ2-7
abundance: NA
d_gene: NA
v_gene: TRBV19
CDR3nt: TGTGCCAGTAGCCCTCACTCGGCAGGGCCGATTGGAGAGCAGTACTTC
CDR3aa: CASSPHSAGPIGEQYF

j_gene: TRBJ2-3
abundance: few
d_gene: NA
v_gene: TRBV5-8
CDR3nt: TGTGCCAGCAGCTTCACTGATACGCAGTATTTT
CDR3aa: CASSFTDTQYF

j_gene: TRBJ1-2
abundance: NA
d_gene: TRBD1
v_gene: TRBV2
CDR3nt: TGTGCCTCATCGGGAGCCAGGGGGCTCAAGGGTGGCTACACCTTC
CDR3aa: CASSGARGLKGGYTF

j_gene: TRBJ2-5
abundance: NA
d_gene: NA
v_gene: TRBV28
CDR3nt: TGTGCCAGCAGGCCCAAAGCAGGATGGTTCGGCGAGACCCAGTACTTC
CDR3aa: CASRPKAGWFGETQYF

j_gene: TRBJ1-1
abundance: NA
d_gene: NA
v_gene: TRBV2
CDR3nt: TGTGCCAGCAGTGGGGGCGGGGTCCTTGGGAACACTGAAGCTTTCTTT
CDR3aa: CASSGGGVLGNTEAFF

j_gene: TRBJ2-7
abundance: NA
d_gene: NA
v_gene: TRBV19
CDR3nt: TGTGCCAGTAGTACCACAGGAACAACCTACGAGCAGTACTTC
CDR3aa: CASSTTGTTYEQYF

j_gene: TRBJ1-6
abundance: NA
d_gene: TRBD1
v_gene: TRBV28
CDR3nt: TGTGCCAGCGTGAATGCGGGACAGTTAGATTCACCCCTCCACTTT
CDR3aa: CASVNAGQLDSPLHF

j_gene: TRBJ1-2
abundance: NA
d_gene: NA
v_gene: TRBV30
CDR3nt: TGTGCCTGGAGTTTCGGGACAAGCTATGGCTACACCTTC
CDR3aa: CAWSFGTSYGYTF

j_gene: TRBJ1-5
abundance: NA
d_gene: NA
v_gene: TRBV9
CDR3nt: TGTGCCAGCAGCGCAGGGTATAGCAATCAGCCCCAGCATTTT
CDR3aa: CASSAGYSNQPQHF

j_gene: TRBJ2-3
abundance: NA
d_gene: TRBD2
v_gene: TRBV5-8
CDR3nt: TGTGCCAGCAGCTCGGCCCGCACGGGGGGATCAGATACGCAGTATTTT
CDR3aa: CASSSARTGGSDTQYF

j_gene: TRBJ2-6
abundance: once
d_gene: TRBD1
v_gene: TRBV9
CDR3nt: TGTGCCAGCAGCGTGCTACCCGGGACAGGGGGTGGTGGGGCCAACGTCCTGACTTTC
CDR3aa: CASSVLPGTGGGGANVLTF

j_gene: TRBJ2-1
abundance: NA
d_gene: TRBD2
v_gene: TRBV6-4
CDR3nt: TGTGCCAGCAGCGAACTAGCGGGGGCCTACAATGAGCAGTTCTTC
CDR3aa: CASSELAGAYNEQFF

j_gene: TRBJ2-7
abundance: NA
d_gene: TRBD2
v_gene: TRBV28
CDR3nt: TGTGCCAGCAGGGTGCCGAGAGCGGGGGGTATATACGAGCAGTACTTC
CDR3aa: CASRVPRAGGIYEQYF

j_gene: TRBJ2-5
abundance: NA
d_gene: TRBD2
v_gene: TRBV6-5
CDR3nt: TGTGCCAGCATTAATAGCGGGGTATGGGGTGAGACCCAGTACTTC
CDR3aa: CASINSGVWGETQYF

j_gene: TRBJ2-5
abundance: NA
d_gene: NA
v_gene: TRBV5-3
CDR3nt: TGTGCCAGAAGCCTCGAGAGGATTATTGGAGGGTACCAAGAGACCCAGTACTTC
CDR3aa: CARSLERIIGGYQETQYF

j_gene: TRBJ2-2
abundance: NA
d_gene: NA
v_gene: TRBV5-6
CDR3nt: TGTGCCAGCAGCTTCCTAGTTAACACCGGGGAGCTGTTTTTT
CDR3aa: CASSFLVNTGELFF

j_gene: TRBJ1-2
abundance: NA
d_gene: NA
v_gene: TRBV19
CDR3nt: TGTGCCAGTAGTATCCGTGAGGATTACGGCTACACCTTC
CDR3aa: CASSIREDYGYTF

j_gene: TRBJ1-1
abundance: NA
d_gene: TRBD1
v_gene: TRBV9
CDR3nt: TGTGCCAGCAGCGAGGAGGGGGCGAGGCACACTGAAGCTTTCTTT
CDR3aa: CASSEEGARHTEAFF

j_gene: TRBJ2-5
abundance: NA
d_gene: NA
v_gene: TRBV7-9
CDR3nt: TGTGCCAGCAGCTTAGCCCTGGACAGCCAAGAGACCCAGTACTTC
CDR3aa: CASSLALDSQETQYF

j_gene: TRBJ1-5
abundance: once
d_gene: NA
v_gene: TRBV10-3
CDR3nt: TGTGCCATCGCCGACAGTGGGAATCAGCCCCAGCATTTT
CDR3aa: CAIADSGNQPQHF

j_gene: TRBJ1-4
abundance: NA
d_gene: NA
v_gene: TRBV4-1
CDR3nt: TGCGCCAGCAGCCAAGACAGGGCTAATGAAAAACTGTTTTTT
CDR3aa: CASSQDRANEKLFF

j_gene: TRBJ1-2
abundance: NA
d_gene: TRBD1
v_gene: TRBV18
CDR3nt: TGTGCCAGCTCACCACCACTCGGGACAGGGATTTTAGGCTATGGCTACACCTTC
CDR3aa: CASSPPLGTGILGYGYTF

j_gene: TRBJ2-7
abundance: NA
d_gene: NA
v_gene: TRBV10-3
CDR3nt: TGTGCCATCAGTGAGCCCTCGGGCGGGCGACCCTACGAGCAGTACTTC
CDR3aa: CAISEPSGGRPYEQYF

j_gene: TRBJ2-3
abundance: NA
d_gene: NA
v_gene: TRBV5-1
CDR3nt: TGCGCCAGCAGGGAGGGGGCGGTAGATACGCAGTATTTT
CDR3aa: CASREGAVDTQYF

j_gene: TRBJ2-1
abundance: NA
d_gene: NA
v_gene: TRBV12-2
CDR3nt: TGTGCAAGTCGCCCGAGGTCCTCGACTAGCTTCTACAATGAGCAGTTCTTC
CDR3aa: CASRPRSSTSFYNEQFF

j_gene: TRBJ2-7
abundance: NA
d_gene: NA
v_gene: TRBV4-3
CDR3nt: TGCGCCAGCAGCCAAGATCAATCCTACGAGCAGTACTTC
CDR3aa: CASSQDQSYEQYF

j_gene: TRBJ2-7
abundance: NA
d_gene: TRBD1
v_gene: TRBV6-1
CDR3nt: TGTGCCAGCAGCTACCTTAAACAGGGGTCCTACGAGCAGTACTTC
CDR3aa: CASSYLKQGSYEQYF

j_gene: TRBJ1-2
abundance: NA
d_gene: NA
v_gene: TRBV29-1
CDR3nt: TGCAGCGTTGGGGGGGGCGCGTCCGACTATGGCTACACCTTC
CDR3aa: CSVGGGASDYGYTF

j_gene: TRBJ1-2
abundance: NA
d_gene: NA
v_gene: TRBV5-1
CDR3nt: TGCGCCAGCGGCCCGTCCAGGGTAAACTATGGCTACACCTTC
CDR3aa: CASGPSRVNYGYTF

j_gene: TRBJ2-1
abundance: NA
d_gene: TRBD2
v_gene: TRBV7-3
CDR3nt: TGTGCCAGCAGCGTCGCCGGGACTAGAGGTTCCCATGAGCAGTTCTTC
CDR3aa: CASSVAGTRGSHEQFF

j_gene: TRBJ2-7
abundance: NA
d_gene: TRBD1
v_gene: TRBV5-5
CDR3nt: TGTGCCAGCAGCCCCTGGACAGGGGGCGAAGAGCAGTACTTC
CDR3aa: CASSPWTGGEEQYF

j_gene: TRBJ2-3
abundance: NA
d_gene: TRBD2
v_gene: TRBV7-6
CDR3nt: TGTGCCAGTAGCGGGGGGGCCGAAGATACGCAGTATTTT
CDR3aa: CASSGGAEDTQYF